One sample yielded the 25 T cell receptor beta chains listed below, sequenced in a study of T-cell memory formation after mild COVID-19. TCRdb re-called the 5' RACE reads through MiXCR, storing one row per CDR3 protein. The sample holds hundreds of thousands of distinct CDR3 sequences, roughly 17% seen once. The sample taken for sequencing was PBMCs or a T cell subset sorted from them (not recorded which). The receptors here all came from an adult woman who had mild COVID-19 (a few samples of this study predate the infection). Cell type and time point are not known.

This clonotype has a handful of counts. The chain combines TRBV20-1 with TRBJ1-1; D not resolved. The germline V gene encodes CDR1 DFQATT and CDR2 SNEGSKA (reference sequence). Trimming shortened V by 6 bases and J by 5 bases, and 22 bases separated the two germline ends. This CDR3 is built from 15 residues. CDR3 sequence: CSATSKGQIKTEAFF. DNA for the CDR3: TGCAGTGCAACCTCCAAGGGCCAGATCAAAACTGAAGCTTTCTTT.

This rearrangement joins TRBV7-9 to TRBJ1-5; 8 bases are a match to TRBD1. Unmatched junction bases numbered 2, after V lost 1 base and J lost 6 bases. Looked up from germline, CDR1 is SEHNR and CDR2 is FQNEAQ (reference sequence). This CDR3 is 14 amino acids long. CDR3 in DNA: TGTGCCAGCAGCTTAGACAGGGGGAGTCAGCCCCAGCATTTT. Protein product: CASSLDRGSQPQHF.

This clonotype was observed a handful of times. V is TRBV10-3 and J is TRBJ2-7; 9 positions match TRBD2. V trimming: 6 bases; J trimming: 1 base; junction bases outside the gene matches: 4. Per germline, CDR1 ENHRY and CDR2 SYGVKD. The CDR3 is 14 residues long. In DNA, the CDR3 is TGTGCCATCAGCGTGACTAGCGGTTCCTACGAGCAGTACTTC. This sequence encodes CAISVTSGSYEQYF.

This clonotype was seen many times. This rearrangement joins TRBV20-1 to TRBJ2-1; tentatively, D is TRBD2 (6 bases). The CDR3 is 14 residues long. The germline V gene has CDR1 DFQATT and CDR2 SNEGSKA (reference sequence). The V end lost 4 bases, the J end lost 9 bases, and 19 bases lay between the germline ends. CDR3 in DNA: TGCAGTGCTACAAGACTAGGGGTTTTCGGTGAGCAGTTCTTC. It encodes CSATRLGVFGEQFF.

The CDR3 sequence is CASSLTGGLGQPQHF. DNA of the CDR3: TGTGCCAGCAGTTTGACGGGAGGCCTGGGGCAGCCCCAGCATTTT. The chain couples TRBV12-3 or TRBV12-4 to TRBJ1-5; no reliable D call. Between the trimmed V and J ends, which lost 3 bases and 7 bases, there was a span of 16 bases. The CDR3 length is 15 residues.

This clonotype has more than one count but fewer than ten. This sequence joins TRBV7-9 and TRBJ1-5, with D tentatively TRBD1 (5 bases). This CDR3 is built from 15 residues. The germline gives CDR1 SEHNR, CDR2 FQNEAQ (reference sequence). Trimming pared 0 bases from V and 7 bases from J, leaving 13 bases between. The CDR3 reads CASSLAQGGGQPQHF. DNA of the CDR3: TGTGCCAGCAGCTTAGCGCAGGGAGGCGGACAGCCCCAGCATTTT.

The V and J genes are TRBV6-2 or TRBV6-3 and TRBJ1-1; D might be TRBD1 (5 bases). The V gene lost 7 bases and the J gene lost 10 bases, with 13 bases spanning the gap. The germline gives CDR1 MNHEY, CDR2 SVGEGT. This CDR3 spans 11 amino acids. DNA for the CDR3: TGTGCCAGCAACGAGGGGATTGGAGCTTTCTTT. The encoded protein is CASNEGIGAFF.

In its sample, this clonotype was seen a few times. The chain links TRBV9 to TRBJ2-3; 11 positions match TRBD1. Germline V gene data show CDR1 as SGDLS and CDR2 as YYNGEE. This CDR3 contains 15 residues. With 3 bases clipped from V and 6 bases from J, the junction kept 6 bases outside the gene matches. This chain's CDR3 is CASSDRTGGDDTQYF. The DNA for the CDR3 is TGTGCCAGCAGCGATAGGACAGGGGGCGACGATACGCAGTATTTT.

The CDR3 sequence is CASSPLRGEDYGYTF. Here the CDR3 DNA reads TGTGCCAGCAGCCCACTGCGGGGGGAGGACTATGGCTACACCTTC. The chain combines TRBV7-2 with TRBJ1-2, with D maybe TRBD1 (5 bases). This CDR3 is 15 amino acids long. The ends were cut back, 5 bases at V and 3 bases at J, with 16 bases in the middle. From germline, CDR1 is SGHTA and CDR2 FQGNSA.

The rearrangement uses TRBV11-2 and TRBJ1-1; D gene ambiguous. The germline gives CDR1 SGHAT, CDR2 FQNNGV. With 2 bases removed from V and 0 bases from J, the gap between germline ends came to 10 bases. The CDR3 spans 15 residues. The CDR3 sequence is CASSLKANLNTEAFF. The DNA of the CDR3 is TGTGCCAGCAGCTTAAAGGCCAATCTGAACACTGAAGCTTTCTTT. The whole variable domain, remainder taken from reference TRBV11-2 and TRBJ1-1, is EAGVAQSPRYKIIEKRQSVAFWCNPISGHATLYWYQQILGQGPKLLIQFQNNGVVDDSQLPKDRFSAERLKGVDSTLKIQPAKLEDSAVYLCASSLKANLNTEAFFGQGTRLTVV.

The chain joins TRBV5-1 to TRBJ2-3; the D is unclear. V shed 0 bases and J shed 2 bases, with 7 bases lying between them. The CDR3 contains 14 residues. Germline V gene lookup returns CDR1 SGHRS and CDR2 YFSETQ. The CDR3: CASSLVGFTDTQYF. CDR3 coding DNA: TGCGCCAGCAGCTTGGTCGGATTCACAGATACGCAGTATTTT. The variable domain in full, with the rest retrieved from reference TRBV5-1 and TRBJ2-3, is KAGVTQTPRYLIKTRGQQVTLSCSPISGHRSVSWYQQTPGQGLQFLFEYFSETQRNKGNFPGRFSGRQFSNSRSEMNVSTLELGDSALYLCASSLVGFTDTQYFGPGTRLTVL.

This chain links TRBV24-1 with TRBJ1-5; possible D gene TRBD1, 6 bases. Germline CDR1 KGHDR, CDR2 SFDVKD. CDR3 length: 15 amino acids. V was pared by 3 bases and J by 4 bases, with 12 bases between. CDR3 amino acids: CATSDPGTPNQPQHF. The CDR3 nucleotides are TGTGCCACCAGTGATCCCGGGACACCTAATCAGCCCCAGCATTTT.

This clonotype was detected a few times. CDR3 loop: CASSPGEIISTDTQYF. CDR3 bases: TGTGCCAGCAGCCCCGGGGAGATCATTTCGACAGATACGCAGTATTTT. This chain links TRBV7-2 with TRBJ2-3, with a possible D match to TRBD2 (5 bases). Germline CDR1 and CDR2: SGHTA and FQGNSA. The CDR3 loop spans 16 amino acids. Deletions cut 5 bases from V and 3 bases from J, with 18 bases between.

The rearrangement joins TRBV11-2 to TRBJ2-2; the D gene is possibly TRBD2 (5 bases). There are 15 residues in the CDR3. The V gene's germline CDR1 is SGHAT and CDR2 FQNNGV. Trimming pared 4 bases from V and 1 base from J, leaving 10 bases between. CDR3 in DNA: TGTGCCAGCAGCTCAGAGCGGTTGAACACCGGGGAGCTGTTTTTT. Its protein is CASSSERLNTGELFF.

The chain joins TRBV4-3 to TRBJ2-2; 9 nucleotides match TRBD2. This CDR3 contains 16 residues. V was clipped by 0 bases and J by 9 bases; unmatched bases: 8. Germline CDR1 and CDR2: LGHNA and YSLEER. For the CDR3, the DNA is TGCGCCAGCAGCCAAGAAGGCGGGAGGGCCTTCTGGGAGCTGTTTTTT. Its protein is CASSQEGGRAFWELFF.

This clonotype appeared a few times. The chain joins TRBV20-1 to TRBJ2-3, with TRBD2 identical over 8 bases. J gave up 3 bases and V 2 bases, and 7 bases lay outside the gene matches. Germline CDR1 DFQATT, CDR2 SNEGSKA (reference sequence). This CDR3 contains 15 residues. The CDR3 bases are TGCAGTGCTAGAAACCTAGCGGGTTATACAGATACGCAGTATTTT. It encodes CSARNLAGYTDTQYF.

This clonotype was detected once. A read error may explain this, as a much larger clone is one base away. The chain combines TRBV12-3 or TRBV12-4 with TRBJ2-3, with D possibly TRBD1 on 6 matching bases. The length of the CDR3 is 14 residues. V lost 6 bases and J 5 bases, leaving 15 bases between the germline ends. The CDR3 bases are TGTGCCAGCAGCGAACTAGAGGGGGTAGATACGCAGTATTTT. It encodes CASSELEGVDTQYF.

This rearrangement joins TRBV7-2 to TRBJ2-1, with 12 bases identical to TRBD1. This CDR3 has 15 residues. Per germline, CDR1 SGHTA and CDR2 FQGNSA. The V gene end was trimmed by 1 base and the J gene end by 8 bases; junction bases not matched to a gene: 3. CDR3 bases: TGTGCCAGCAGCTTAGGGGGGACAGGGGGCCATGAGCAGTTCTTC. Protein product: CASSLGGTGGHEQFF.

V is TRBV5-1 and J is TRBJ2-1; no clear D gene. Trimming stripped 0 bases from V and 8 bases from J, with 6 bases between. The CDR3 length is 12 residues. The germline V gene has CDR1 SGHRS and CDR2 YFSETQ. The CDR3 coding sequence is TGCGCCAGCAGCTTGGTGGGGTATGAGCAGTTCTTC. Amino acid sequence: CASSLVGYEQFF.

This clonotype has more than one count but fewer than ten. The J gene is TRBJ1-2, the V gene TRBV5-6; D not resolved. The CDR3 spans 15 residues. V lost 0 bases and J 5 bases, leaving 14 bases between the germline ends. CDR1 is SGHDT, CDR2 YYEEEE, per germline. The CDR3 DNA sequence: TGTGCCAGCAGCTTGGGGCAGGTGCGACTTTATGGCTACACCTTC. This sequence encodes CASSLGQVRLYGYTF.

This clonotype has ten or more counts. The V call is TRBV7-3, the J call TRBJ1-1; possible D gene TRBD1, 5 bases. V was clipped by 6 bases and J by 4 bases, with 9 bases between them. The CDR3 totals 12 residues. CDR1 and CDR2 from the germline V gene are SGHTA and FQGTGA. The CDR3 loop is CASSHGGTEAFF. The CDR3 DNA sequence: TGTGCCAGCAGTCACGGGGGCACTGAAGCTTTCTTT.

This clonotype was counted a few times. The chain carries TRBV7-9 and TRBJ2-7, with TRBD1 matching over 7 bases. CDR1 and CDR2 (germline): SEHNR, FQNEAQ (reference sequence). After removal of 4 bases from V and 2 bases from J, the junction contained 14 bases not matched to a gene. The CDR3 consists of 17 residues. The chain's CDR3 is CASSSNFFGTDTYEQYF. The CDR3 DNA follows: TGTGCCAGCAGCTCAAACTTCTTCGGGACAGATACCTACGAGCAGTACTTC.

This clonotype was observed a handful of times. The chain has TRBV6-1 and TRBJ2-3; possible D gene TRBD1, 5 bases. V lost 3 bases and J 4 bases, leaving 11 bases between the germline ends. CDR1 is MNHNS, CDR2 SASEGT, per germline. CDR3 length: 14 amino acids. The CDR3 bases are TGTGCCAGCAGTGAGGGGCCCAACGCAGATACGCAGTATTTT. Translated: CASSEGPNADTQYF.

CDR3: CASSPLGADSGANVLTF. CDR3 coding DNA: TGCGCCAGCAGCCCCCTGGGGGCGGACTCTGGGGCCAACGTCCTGACTTTC. This chain joins TRBV5-1 and TRBJ2-6; D is possibly TRBD1 (6 bases). The CDR3 is made up of 17 amino acids. The germline CDR1 and CDR2 sequences are SGHRS and YFSETQ. V lost 4 bases to trimming and J lost 0 bases, with 14 bases between them.

This clonotype was observed a few times. The CDR3 DNA follows: TGTGCCACCAGCAGAGGAGCCCCCGGATCAGATACGCAGTATTTT. Its protein product is CATSRGAPGSDTQYF. The J gene is TRBJ2-3, the V gene TRBV15, with no clear D. In germline, CDR1 is LNHNV, CDR2 YYDKDF (reference sequence). Trimming stripped 1 base from V and 4 bases from J, with 12 bases between. This CDR3 has 15 residues.